These 5 T cell receptor beta chains share one sample of origin, sequenced in a study of glioma-infiltrating T cells. Amplification of TCR alpha and beta CDR3 regions from RNA used iRepertoire nested multiplex PCR. A single record per CDR3 protein comes from TCRdb applying MiXCR to the multiplex PCR reads. Here the sample spans around 120,000 distinct CDR3 sequences, about 25% being singletons. Input material: glioma tissue, nonneoplastic brain tissue, or PBMCs (not recorded which). The receptors were sampled from a human donor with low-grade glioma or glioblastoma, undergoing nonglioma brain surgery, or in good health (not recorded which).

This clonotype was detected only a few times. This chain joins TRBV11-2 and TRBJ2-1; 7 bases line up with TRBD1. The CDR3 extends over 16 amino acids. V trimming: 6 bases; J trimming: 3 bases; junction bases outside the gene matches: 11. Germline CDR1 is SGHAT and CDR2 is FQNNGV. CDR3 nucleotide sequence: TGTGCCAGCAGTCAGCAGGGGGTTAGGAGCTACAATGAGCAGTTCTTC. Residues: CASSQQGVRSYNEQFF.

As to this clonotype: The junction and the germline gene differ at one end; a read error may be behind it. J is TRBJ1-5 and V is TRBV13, with 7 bases matching TRBD1. This CDR3 comprises 14 residues. In germline, CDR1 is PRHDT, CDR2 FYEKMQ (reference sequence). The CDR3 coding sequence is TGTGCCAGCAGCTCTGACAGGGTGCTTCAGCTCCAGCATTTT. Translation gives CASSSDRVLQLQHF.

This clonotype was seen a few times. The chain employs TRBV11-2 and TRBJ2-1; 12 bases are shared with TRBD2. CDR1 is SGHAT, CDR2 FQNNGV, per germline. V shed 2 bases, J shed 11 bases, and the junction held 1 base outside the gene matches. This CDR3 contains 13 residues. The DNA for the CDR3 is TGTGCCAGCAGCTTACTAGCGGGGGGGCAGCAGTTCTTC. Its translation: CASSLLAGGQQFF.

V is TRBV7-8 and J is TRBJ1-1; D call uncertain. The V and J ends lost 2 bases and 5 bases respectively, with 18 bases between them. CDR1 is SGHVS and CDR2 is FQNEAQ in the germline V gene. The CDR3 length is 16 residues. The CDR3 is CASSLSIIGVGTEAFF. In DNA form, the CDR3 reads TGTGCCAGCAGCTTAAGCATAATCGGAGTCGGGACTGAAGCTTTCTTT.

The genes are TRBV12-3 or TRBV12-4 and TRBJ2-1, with 7 bases matching TRBD1. Trimming removed 6 bases from V and 4 bases from J; junction bases left unmatched: 9. The CDR3 totals 15 residues. The CDR3 spells CASSYSGTAYNEQFF. As DNA, the CDR3 is TGTGCCAGCAGCTACTCCGGGACAGCTTACAATGAGCAGTTCTTC.